This entry features one TCR beta chain sequence. Its antigen specificity is not known. Its ends do not fully match the called genes, so a read error is possible. Library preparation used the immunoSEQ multiplex PCR assay. The multiplex PCR relied on a mix of 60 forward primers for TCR Vbeta segments and 13 reverse primers for TCR Jbeta segments. The CDR3 region of rearranged TCR beta genes was amplified from genomic DNA with a multiplex PCR assay. The Illumina HiSeq System was used to sequence the amplified TCR beta libraries as 87-base-pair reads. The original pipeline was this. A later analysis tallied tens of millions of unique TCR beta chains across the approximately 670 repertoires, and approximately 11 million of those chains were shared by two or more donors. Raw reads were error-corrected and collapsed into unique sequences by a nearest-neighbor algorithm in which closely related sequences were merged to remove PCR and sequencing errors. To assign V, D and J gene segments, CDR3 sequences were aligned to IMGT reference sequences. Each retained sequence needed at least a six-nucleotide match to both a V gene segment and a J gene segment. A rearrangement counted as productive if the CDR3 had no stop codons and remained in frame with V and J, and every other rearrangement counted as non-productive. Following IMGT convention, CDR3 was defined as the stretch from the second conserved V-encoded cysteine to the conserved J-encoded phenylalanine. The earlier analysis of about 530 of the donors excluded any sequence lacking an unambiguous match to a single V gene segment. An earlier analysis of some 610 of the donors called V segments functional above 56.7% productive rearrangements and segregating when the between-donor standard deviation exceeded 5%. A statistical classification framework was developed to diagnose cytomegalovirus status using the catalog of TCR beta chain sequences. A later analysis assigned V and J genes by comparing TCR nucleotide sequences with IMGT/GENE-DB human TR gene sequences. In a later analysis, CDR3 sequences and most-parsimonious VDJ recombination scenarios were assigned using the TCRdist pipeline. A later analysis defined each TCR beta chain by its CDR3 amino acid sequence plus V-gene family, and excluded reads lacking a unique V-gene family. A later analysis removed 600 or so highly shared, low-generation-probability nucleotide sequences to deal with suspected cross-contamination and a sequencing artifact. For each public chain, a later analysis derived a clonal expansion index from normalized ranks of inferred template counts within each repertoire. In a later analysis, generation probabilities were computed using a VDJ recombination model fitted to out-of-frame rearrangements, and the results were checked against IGoR. A later analysis scored TCR-TCR, TCR-HLA and TCR-CMV co-occurrence with hypergeometric tests, applying a repertoire-size bias correction to TCR pairs. False discovery rates were estimated in a later analysis by permuting HLA or CMV assignments 20 times. In a later analysis, co-occurring TCRs were grouped using DBSCAN, and TCRdist sequence similarity was added for clustering within HLA-allele-positive subsets. Repertoires with fewer than 30,000 or more than 120,000 public chains were left out of co-occurrence clustering, as were about 5 repertoires with anomalous nucleotide sharing. The source is immuneACCESS, and TCRdb retained only in-frame sequences with V and J called. Part of the clones is not carried over; for the studies checked, unresolved V genes explain less than half of this, and the remainder is unexplained. D and trimming were read from the DNA, whereas the V and J calls and clone size are those reported in that table. The sample profile shows 150,000 to 200,000 clones; roughly 77% of them were found once. Roughly 1.5% of the sample is taken by the ten largest.

The sample originates from a study of cytomegalovirus exposure and HLA in healthy donors (dated by TCRdb to 2016 to 2017). About the study as a whole: An earlier analysis of 550 to 700 of the donors reported about 250 Gb of sequence data and roughly 110 million unique TCR beta sequences from about 200 million T cells. Rather than using new phenotypic data, the later analysis identified candidate immune exposures from TCR beta sequences and from how often those sequences occurred across donors. To predict cytomegalovirus infection status, the study combined high-throughput TCR immunosequencing, statistical association of individual TCRs with disease status, and machine learning. The study was designed to test whether signatures of past pathogen exposure could be identified by cataloging public T cell receptors. In a later analysis, previously published TCR beta repertoires from roughly 710 donors were re-analyzed and high-resolution HLA genotyping was added so that TCR occurrence patterns could be studied. The study profiled the T cell repertoires of approximately 700 subjects by immunosequencing and related them to cytomegalovirus serostatus. Roughly 5 DR-DQ haplotypes were handled as single units for association and clustering, since linkage in the cohort was strong. A separate validation cohort of over 95 different subjects was used in addition to the approximately 670-subject first cohort. Among the roughly 380 genotyped donors, more than 70% belonged to the genetic ancestry cluster associated with self-reported Caucasian donors. Class I and class II HLA loci were covered by the typing at four-digit resolution. The number of donors typed differed by locus, with about 629-630 for A, B, C, DRB1 and DQB1, roughly 520 for DQA1, 600 to 610 for DPA1, and over 400 for DPB1. Every discovery cohort repertoire had been produced on one sequencing platform. A later genetic analysis used genome-wide SNP genotypes for about three fifths of the 666 donors, treating that subset as a discovery cohort. In an earlier analysis of over 550 of the donors, high-throughput TCR beta sequencing was used to judge whether each TCR beta V gene segment behaved as functional or pseudogenic. Donor age, sex, ethnicity and CMV serostatus were collected together with the repertoire data. On average, about 240,000 unique TCR beta nucleotide sequences were sequenced per donor among fewer than 500 genotyped donors of the cohort, with roughly 19% of those sequences being non-productive. Roughly 300 gigabases of sequencing data and roughly 90 million unique TCR sequences were included in an early release covering several hundred HLA-typed donors. The study at large found these results: Because HLA typing was unavailable for some donors at each locus, only the typed subset was used in association tests. Sequencing depth was assumed to be roughly uniform across donors in the presence/absence analyses, though that assumption may not hold. An earlier analysis of approximately 500 of the donors showed that most TCR beta V segments appeared in productive rearrangements either about 87% or about 30% of the time, which broadly matched IMGT annotations. According to a later analysis, parvovirus B19, influenza, CMV and Epstein-Barr virus appeared linked to several top co-occurrence clusters. In this cohort, only TCR beta chains were sequenced, and detectable features were limited by the absence of alpha or paired-chain data. The classifier was reported to diagnose cytomegalovirus status with high specificity and sensitivity in both the original cohort and the validation cohort. A further reported finding was that TCR beta sequences accurately predicted the HLA-A and HLA-B alleles for most subjects in the first cohort. The only immune exposure information available for the cohort was CMV serostatus. According to a later analysis, TCR association rates differed among HLA loci, with DRB1 alleles showing the most associated TCRs and HLA-C alleles showing the fewest. In a later genetic analysis, a missense DCLRE1C variant was associated with V-gene and J-gene trimming of TCR beta chains, and the association was replicated in an independent cohort. A group of highly shared sequence variants was considered likely to be a technical artifact of the sequencing pipeline. A later analysis found that HLA-associated TCR beta chains were more clonally expanded and had lower generation probabilities than equally common non-associated chains. Because counts were too low, under 20 rarely observed V segments, including chromosome 9 orphons, were left out of the earlier analysis of about 500 of the donors. In vitro tests confirmed that a few of the cytomegalovirus-associated TCR beta chains recognize cytomegalovirus antigens. Strong co-occurrence of HLA alleles, especially DR and DQ, made assigning TCR associations to individual alleles difficult. Most CMV-associated TCR beta chains appeared to be HLA-restricted in a later analysis, and the HLA associations seemed to be driven largely by CMV exposure. Linkage disequilibrium might explain the correlated functional status among segregating V segments, but an unknown experimental factor could not be ruled out. While some public TCRs were present in many individuals, most TCR sequences turned up only very rarely across donors. It was suggested by the authors that the approach could potentially be generalized to other disease states and immunological phenotypes. A later genetic analysis reported fewer N-insertions in productive TCRs among donors in an Asian-associated ancestry cluster than the 666-donor mean. The 87-base-pair reads could not distinguish some IMGT-functional V segments, including TRBV6-2 and TRBV6-3, so those segments were excluded. The study gave a list of more than 150 TCR beta chains associated with cytomegalovirus. Specific HLA alleles were associated with 18,000 or so TCR beta sequences at a false discovery rate of 0.05 in a later analysis.

CDR1 and CDR2, per the germline V gene, are MNHNS and SASEGT. CDR3 length: 13 amino acids, cysteine to phenylalanine. CDR3 DNA only is kept here, 39 bases in frame from base 1. The cohort was made up of several hundred healthy bone marrow donors. Cohort members were all nominally healthy when sampled, although unrecorded immune exposures were likely present. The donor was CMV seronegative and was included in the group of around 320 seronegative cohort members. Each donor provided a peripheral blood sample, and peripheral blood mononuclear cells were used for TCR beta sequencing. The Qiagen DNeasy Blood Extraction Kit was used to extract genomic DNA from the blood cell samples.

This TCR derives from a woman in her forties or fifties in good health and CMV-seronegative. The rearrangement combines TRBV6-1 with TRBJ2-7; TRBD1 is a weak D gene call, 5 bases matching. The sequencing input was PBMCs. The DNA is TGTGCCGGCAGCTCATTCCTCGGACAAGAGCAGTACTTC. Its protein product is CAGSSFLGQEQYF.